The source of this TCR beta chain is a study of T cell responses to AZD1222 COVID-19 vaccine. TCRdb's table, derived via immunoSEQ multiplex PCR, lists solely in-frame clones and lacks some. The repertoire consists of about 35,000 clones, with 75% to 90% occurring once and the leading ten covering 6.8%. The CDR3 has 19 amino acids. Germline V gives CDR1 SGHDT, CDR2 YYEEEE. The V and J ends lost 4 bases and 1 base respectively, with 26 bases between them. V and J are TRBV5-6 and TRBJ1-1; the D gene is possibly TRBD1 (5 bases). The receptor's source is an adult in good health. This sample comprised peripheral blood, obtained on day 0 of AZD1222 vaccination. CDR3 sequence (DNA): TGTGCCAGCAGCCCCGTAGGGGTCCAGGGCCACCAGGGGAACACTGAAGCTTTCTTT. It is translated as CASSPVGVQGHQGNTEAFF.